This T cell receptor (beta chain) was identified in a study of response to subunit inactivated influenza vaccine. As regards this clonotype: Its antigen is unknown.

Germline V gene sequence: CDR1 DFQATT, CDR2 SNEGSKA (reference sequence). CDR3 size: 14 residues. V was cut by 6 bases and J by 2 bases, with 17 bases left in between. TCRdb analysed the RT-PCR reads with MiXCR anew, one entry per CDR3 protein. The table shows around 790,000 distinct CDR3 sequences, with around 20% occurring only once. Study-wide points: Few new T cells, the authors suggested, are recruited by each seasonal influenza vaccination.

Source: PBMCs from blood, taken more than 4 days after vaccination. The chain has TRBV20-1 and TRBJ2-7; D gene uncertain. The source of this sequence is a middle-aged man who received an inactivated influenza vaccine. The CDR3 loop reads CSANDRVLTYEQYF. The CDR3 DNA is TGCAGTGCAAATGATAGGGTTTTAACCTACGAGCAGTACTTC.